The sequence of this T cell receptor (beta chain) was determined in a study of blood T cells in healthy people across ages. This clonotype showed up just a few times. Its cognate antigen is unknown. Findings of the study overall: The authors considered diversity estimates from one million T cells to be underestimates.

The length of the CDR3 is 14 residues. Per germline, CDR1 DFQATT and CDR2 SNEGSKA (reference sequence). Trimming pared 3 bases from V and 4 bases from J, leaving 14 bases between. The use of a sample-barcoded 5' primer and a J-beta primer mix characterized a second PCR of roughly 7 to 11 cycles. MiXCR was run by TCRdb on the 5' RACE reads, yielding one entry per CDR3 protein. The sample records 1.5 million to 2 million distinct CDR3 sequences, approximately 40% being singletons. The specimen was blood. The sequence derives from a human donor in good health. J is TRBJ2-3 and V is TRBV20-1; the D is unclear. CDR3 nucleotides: TGCAGTGCTAGGGGTGTGCGGTCGGCAGATACGCAGTATTTT. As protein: CSARGVRSADTQYF.